The present T cell receptor beta chain was sequenced within a study of blood T cell repertoires in COVID-19. Data came from immunoSEQ multiplex PCR; TCRdb stores just in-frame clones and leaves some out. The data hold about 80,000 clones, with 80% to 85% observed a single time. Losses at the gene ends were 3 bases for V and 6 bases for J; bases not matched to a gene: 7. CDR3 size: 14 residues. The germline gives CDR1 KGHSH, CDR2 LQKENI. This sequence was found in a man aged 50-59 years with acute or convalescent COVID-19. The genes are TRBV18 and TRBJ1-2; 7 bases align to TRBD1. The sequencing input was peripheral blood. The chain's CDR3 is CASSPAQGNHGYTF. The CDR3 DNA is TGTGCCAGCTCACCCGCACAGGGGAATCATGGCTACACCTTC.